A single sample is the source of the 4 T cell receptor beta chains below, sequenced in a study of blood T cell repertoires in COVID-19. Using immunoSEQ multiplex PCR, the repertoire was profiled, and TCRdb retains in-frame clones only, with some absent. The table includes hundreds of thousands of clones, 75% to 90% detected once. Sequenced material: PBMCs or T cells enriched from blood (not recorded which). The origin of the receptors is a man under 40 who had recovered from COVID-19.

In DNA form, the CDR3 reads TGTGCCAGCAGTTCCCCAGGTGGACAGGCCCTCGGTACGCAGTATTTT. This translates into CASSSPGGQALGTQYF. The genes are TRBV5-5 and TRBJ2-3, with TRBD1 matching over 7 bases. Losses at the gene ends were 5 bases for V and 8 bases for J; bases not matched to a gene: 17. Germline lookup yields CDR1 SGHKS and CDR2 YYEKEE (reference sequence). The CDR3 has 16 residues.

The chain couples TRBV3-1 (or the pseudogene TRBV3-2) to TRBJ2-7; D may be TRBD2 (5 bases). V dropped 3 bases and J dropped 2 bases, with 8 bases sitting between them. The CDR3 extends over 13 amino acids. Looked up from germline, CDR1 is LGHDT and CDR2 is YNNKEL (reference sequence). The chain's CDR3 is CASSQSGPYEQYF. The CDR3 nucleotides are TGTGCCAGCAGCCAGAGCGGCCCCTACGAGCAGTACTTC.

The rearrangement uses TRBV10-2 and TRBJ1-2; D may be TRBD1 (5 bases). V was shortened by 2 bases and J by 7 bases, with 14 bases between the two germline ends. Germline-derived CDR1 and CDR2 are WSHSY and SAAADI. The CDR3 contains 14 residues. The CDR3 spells CASSERVEGVGYTF. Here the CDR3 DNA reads TGCGCCAGCAGTGAGAGGGTAGAAGGGGTTGGCTACACCTTC.

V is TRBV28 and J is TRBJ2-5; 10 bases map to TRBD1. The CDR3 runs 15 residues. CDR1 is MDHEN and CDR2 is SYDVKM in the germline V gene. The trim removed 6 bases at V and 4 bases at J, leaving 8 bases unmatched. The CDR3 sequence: CASSRPGQGTETQYF. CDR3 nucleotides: TGTGCCAGCAGCCGCCCGGGACAGGGGACAGAGACCCAGTACTTC.